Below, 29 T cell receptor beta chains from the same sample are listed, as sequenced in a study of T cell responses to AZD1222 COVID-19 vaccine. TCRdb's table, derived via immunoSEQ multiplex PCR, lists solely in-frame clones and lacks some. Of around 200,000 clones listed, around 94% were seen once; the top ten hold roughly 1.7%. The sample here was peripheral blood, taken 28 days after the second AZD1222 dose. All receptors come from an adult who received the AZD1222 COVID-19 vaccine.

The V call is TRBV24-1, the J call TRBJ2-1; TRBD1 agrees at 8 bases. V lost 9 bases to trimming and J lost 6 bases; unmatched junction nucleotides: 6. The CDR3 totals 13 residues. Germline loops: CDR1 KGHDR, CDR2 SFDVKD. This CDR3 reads CATRSDRVNEQFF. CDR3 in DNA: TGTGCCACCCGTTCGGACAGGGTCAATGAGCAGTTCTTC.

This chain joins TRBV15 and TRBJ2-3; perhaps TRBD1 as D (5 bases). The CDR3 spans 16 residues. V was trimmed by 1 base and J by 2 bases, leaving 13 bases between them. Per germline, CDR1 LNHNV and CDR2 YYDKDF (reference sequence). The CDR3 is CATSRARTPNTDTQYF. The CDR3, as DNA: TGTGCCACCAGCAGAGCAAGGACACCAAACACAGATACGCAGTATTTT. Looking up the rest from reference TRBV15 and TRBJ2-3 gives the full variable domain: DAMVIQNPRYQVTQFGKPVTLSCSQTLNHNVMYWYQQKSSQAPKLLFHYYDKDFNNEADTPDNFQSRRPNTSFCFLDIRSPGLGDTAMYLCATSRARTPNTDTQYFGPGTRLTVL.

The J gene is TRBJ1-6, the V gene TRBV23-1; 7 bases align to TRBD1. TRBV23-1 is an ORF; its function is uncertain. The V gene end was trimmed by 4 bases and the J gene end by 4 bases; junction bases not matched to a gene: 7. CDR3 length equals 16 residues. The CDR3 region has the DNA TGCGCCAGCAGTCTTTGGGGACAGTTGTATAATTCACCCCTCCACTTT. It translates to CASSLWGQLYNSPLHF.

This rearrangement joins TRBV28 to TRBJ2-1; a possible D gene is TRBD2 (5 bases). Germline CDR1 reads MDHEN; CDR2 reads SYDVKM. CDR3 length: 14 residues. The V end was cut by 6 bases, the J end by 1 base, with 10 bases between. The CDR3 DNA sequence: TGTGCCAGCAGGTTACTAGGATCCTACAATGAGCAGTTCTTC. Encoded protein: CASRLLGSYNEQFF.

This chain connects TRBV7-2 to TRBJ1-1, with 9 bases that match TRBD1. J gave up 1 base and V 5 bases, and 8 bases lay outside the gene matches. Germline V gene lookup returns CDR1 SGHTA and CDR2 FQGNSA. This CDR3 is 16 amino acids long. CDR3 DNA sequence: TGTGCCAGCAGCGTCCGGGACAGGGCTTGGAACACTGAAGCTTTCTTT. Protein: CASSVRDRAWNTEAFF.

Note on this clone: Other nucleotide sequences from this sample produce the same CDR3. CDR3: CASSLVSGSGANVLTF. CDR3 bases: TGCGCCAGCAGCTTGGTCTCGGGGTCTGGGGCCAACGTCCTGACTTTC. This sequence joins TRBV5-1 and TRBJ2-6; weak D call: TRBD2 (5 bases). Germline V gene data show CDR1 as SGHRS and CDR2 as YFSETQ. V dropped 0 bases and J dropped 1 base, with 8 bases sitting between them. CDR3 length: 16 amino acids. Drawing the rest from reference TRBV5-1 and TRBJ2-6, the complete variable domain is KAGVTQTPRYLIKTRGQQVTLSCSPISGHRSVSWYQQTPGQGLQFLFEYFSETQRNKGNFPGRFSGRQFSNSRSEMNVSTLELGDSALYLCASSLVSGSGANVLTFGAGSRLTVL.

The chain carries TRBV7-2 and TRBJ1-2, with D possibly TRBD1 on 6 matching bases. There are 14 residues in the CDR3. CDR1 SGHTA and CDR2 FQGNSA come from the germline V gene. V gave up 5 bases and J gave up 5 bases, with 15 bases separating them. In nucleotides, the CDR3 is TGTGCCAGCAGCCTTCTCTCGGGGGCGTATGGCTACACCTTC. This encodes CASSLLSGAYGYTF. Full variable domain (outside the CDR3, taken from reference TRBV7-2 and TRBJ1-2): GAGVSQSPSNKVTEKGKDVELRCDPISGHTALYWYRQSLGQGLEFLIYFQGNSAPDKSGLPSDRFSAERTGGSVSTLTIQRTQQEDSAVYLCASSLLSGAYGYTFGSGTRLTVV.

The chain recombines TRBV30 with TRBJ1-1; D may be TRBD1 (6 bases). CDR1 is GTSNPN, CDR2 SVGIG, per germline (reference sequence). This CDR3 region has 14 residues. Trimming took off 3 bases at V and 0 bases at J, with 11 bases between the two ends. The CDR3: CAWSRGSMNTEAFF. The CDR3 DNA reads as TGTGCCTGGAGCAGGGGATCGATGAACACTGAAGCTTTCTTT.

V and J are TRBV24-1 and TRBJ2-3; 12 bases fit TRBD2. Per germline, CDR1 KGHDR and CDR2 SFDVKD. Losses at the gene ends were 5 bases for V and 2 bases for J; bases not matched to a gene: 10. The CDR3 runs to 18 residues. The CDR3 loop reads CATSGRASGGVFTDTQYF. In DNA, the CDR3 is TGTGCCACCAGTGGCCGGGCTAGCGGGGGGGTATTCACAGATACGCAGTATTTT.

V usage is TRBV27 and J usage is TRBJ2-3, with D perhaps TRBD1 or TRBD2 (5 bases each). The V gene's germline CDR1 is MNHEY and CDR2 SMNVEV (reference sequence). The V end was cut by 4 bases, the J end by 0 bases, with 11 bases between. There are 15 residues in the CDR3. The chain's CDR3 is CASSSPGLSTDTQYF. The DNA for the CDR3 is TGTGCCAGCAGTTCACCGGGGCTGAGCACAGATACGCAGTATTTT.

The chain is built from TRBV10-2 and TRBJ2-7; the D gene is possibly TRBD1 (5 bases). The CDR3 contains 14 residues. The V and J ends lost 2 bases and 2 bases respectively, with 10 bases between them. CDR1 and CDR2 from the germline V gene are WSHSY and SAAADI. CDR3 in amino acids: CASSERQLTYEQYF. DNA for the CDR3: TGCGCCAGCAGTGAGCGACAGTTAACCTACGAGCAGTACTTC.

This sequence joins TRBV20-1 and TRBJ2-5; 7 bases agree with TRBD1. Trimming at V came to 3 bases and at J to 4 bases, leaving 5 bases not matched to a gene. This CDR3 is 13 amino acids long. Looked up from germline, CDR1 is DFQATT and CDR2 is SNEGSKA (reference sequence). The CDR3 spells CSASLDRVETQYF. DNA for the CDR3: TGCAGTGCTAGTCTCGACAGGGTAGAGACCCAGTACTTC.

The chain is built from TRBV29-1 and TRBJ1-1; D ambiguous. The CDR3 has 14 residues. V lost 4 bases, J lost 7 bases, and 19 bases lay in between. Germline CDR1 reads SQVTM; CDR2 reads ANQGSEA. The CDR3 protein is CSVVAPYRPGEAFF. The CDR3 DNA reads TGCAGCGTTGTCGCTCCCTACCGGCCCGGTGAAGCTTTCTTT.

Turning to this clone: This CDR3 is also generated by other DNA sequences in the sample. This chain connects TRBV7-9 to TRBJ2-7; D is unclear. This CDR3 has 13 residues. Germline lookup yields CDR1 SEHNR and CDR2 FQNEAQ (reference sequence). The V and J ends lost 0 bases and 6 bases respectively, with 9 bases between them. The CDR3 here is CASSLAGPGEQYF. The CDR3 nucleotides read TGTGCCAGCAGCTTAGCCGGGCCCGGCGAGCAGTACTTC.

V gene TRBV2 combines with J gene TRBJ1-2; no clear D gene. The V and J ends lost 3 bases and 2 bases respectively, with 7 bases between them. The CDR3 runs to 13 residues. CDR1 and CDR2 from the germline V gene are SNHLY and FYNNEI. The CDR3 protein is CASSDGRNYGYTF. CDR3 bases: TGTGCCAGCAGTGATGGCCGGAACTATGGCTACACCTTC.

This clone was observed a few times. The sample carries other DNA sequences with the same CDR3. The CDR3 here is CASSLFRNSPLHF. The CDR3 bases are TGTGCCAGCAGTTTATTTCGGAATTCACCCCTCCACTTT. V is TRBV28 and J is TRBJ1-6, with D hard to call. Germline CDR1 and CDR2: MDHEN and SYDVKM. CDR3 length: 13 amino acids. Trimming removed 1 base from V and 7 bases from J, with 5 bases in between.

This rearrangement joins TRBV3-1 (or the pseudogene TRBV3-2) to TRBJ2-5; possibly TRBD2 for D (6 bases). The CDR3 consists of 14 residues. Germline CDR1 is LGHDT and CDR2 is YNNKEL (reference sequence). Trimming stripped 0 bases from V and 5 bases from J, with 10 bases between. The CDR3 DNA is TGTGCCAGCAGCCAAGATCTCGGGACTGAGACCCAGTACTTC. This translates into CASSQDLGTETQYF.

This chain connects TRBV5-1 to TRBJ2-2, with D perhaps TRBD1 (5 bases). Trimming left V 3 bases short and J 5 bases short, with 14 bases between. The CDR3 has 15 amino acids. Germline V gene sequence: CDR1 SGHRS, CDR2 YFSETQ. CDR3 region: CASSSTPSGTGELFF. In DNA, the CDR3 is TGCGCCAGCAGCTCCACTCCCTCAGGGACCGGGGAGCTGTTTTTT.

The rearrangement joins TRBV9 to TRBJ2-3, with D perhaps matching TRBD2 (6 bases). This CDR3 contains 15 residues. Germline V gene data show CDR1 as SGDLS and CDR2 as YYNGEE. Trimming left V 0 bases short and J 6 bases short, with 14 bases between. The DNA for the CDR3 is TGTGCCAGCAGCGTAGAAGGGTATGCGGGGGATACGCAGTATTTT. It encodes CASSVEGYAGDTQYF.

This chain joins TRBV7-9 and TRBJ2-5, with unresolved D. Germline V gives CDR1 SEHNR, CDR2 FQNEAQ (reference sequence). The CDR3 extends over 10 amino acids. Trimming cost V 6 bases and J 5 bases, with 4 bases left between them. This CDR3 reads CASSWETQYF. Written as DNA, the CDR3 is TGTGCCAGCAGTTGGGAGACCCAGTACTTC.

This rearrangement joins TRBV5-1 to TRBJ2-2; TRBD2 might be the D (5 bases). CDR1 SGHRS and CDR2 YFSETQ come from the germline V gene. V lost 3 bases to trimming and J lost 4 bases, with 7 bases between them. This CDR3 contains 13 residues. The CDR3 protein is CASSWAGTGELFF. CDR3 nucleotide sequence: TGCGCCAGCAGCTGGGCGGGCACCGGGGAGCTGTTTTTT. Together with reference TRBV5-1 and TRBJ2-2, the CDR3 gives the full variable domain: KAGVTQTPRYLIKTRGQQVTLSCSPISGHRSVSWYQQTPGQGLQFLFEYFSETQRNKGNFPGRFSGRQFSNSRSEMNVSTLELGDSALYLCASSWAGTGELFFGEGSRLTVL.

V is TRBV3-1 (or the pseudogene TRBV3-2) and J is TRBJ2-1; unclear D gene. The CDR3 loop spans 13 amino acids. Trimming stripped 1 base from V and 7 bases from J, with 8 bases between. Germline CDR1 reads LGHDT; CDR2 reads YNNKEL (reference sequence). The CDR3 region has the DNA TGTGCCAGCAGCCAAGCTCTGGCGAATGAGCAGTTCTTC. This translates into CASSQALANEQFF.

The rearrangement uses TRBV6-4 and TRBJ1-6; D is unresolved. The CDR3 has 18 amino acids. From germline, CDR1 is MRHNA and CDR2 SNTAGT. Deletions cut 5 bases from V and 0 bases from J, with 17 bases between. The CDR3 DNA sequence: TGTGCCAGCAGTATGACTCCCGTAGCCAGCTCCTATAATTCACCCCTCCACTTT. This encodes CASSMTPVASSYNSPLHF.

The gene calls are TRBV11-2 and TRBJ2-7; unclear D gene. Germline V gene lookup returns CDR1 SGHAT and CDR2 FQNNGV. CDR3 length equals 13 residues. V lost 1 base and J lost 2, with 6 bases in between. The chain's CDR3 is CASSLVKTYEQYF. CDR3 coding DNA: TGTGCCAGCAGCTTAGTTAAAACCTACGAGCAGTACTTC. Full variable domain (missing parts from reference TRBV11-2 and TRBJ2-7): EAGVAQSPRYKIIEKRQSVAFWCNPISGHATLYWYQQILGQGPKLLIQFQNNGVVDDSQLPKDRFSAERLKGVDSTLKIQPAKLEDSAVYLCASSLVKTYEQYFGPGTRLTVT.

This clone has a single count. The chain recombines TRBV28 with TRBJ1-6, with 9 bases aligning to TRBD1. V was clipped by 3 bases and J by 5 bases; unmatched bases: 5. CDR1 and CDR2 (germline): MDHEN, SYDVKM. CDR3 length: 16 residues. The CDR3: CASSFPQGADNSPLHF. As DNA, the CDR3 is TGTGCCAGCAGTTTTCCACAGGGGGCTGATAATTCACCCCTCCACTTT.

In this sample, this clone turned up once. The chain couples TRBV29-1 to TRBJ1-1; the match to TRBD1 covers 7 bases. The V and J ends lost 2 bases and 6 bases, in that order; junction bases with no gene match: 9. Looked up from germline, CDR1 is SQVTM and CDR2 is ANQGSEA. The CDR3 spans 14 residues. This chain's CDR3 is CSVEQGVLGSEAFF. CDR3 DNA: TGCAGCGTTGAACAGGGGGTGTTGGGATCTGAAGCTTTCTTT. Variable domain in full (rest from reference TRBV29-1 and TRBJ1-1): SAVISQKPSRDICQRGTSLTIQCQVDSQVTMMFWYRQQPGQSLTLIATANQGSEATYESGFVIDKFPISRPNLTFSTLTVSNMSPEDSSIYLCSVEQGVLGSEAFFGQGTRLTVV.

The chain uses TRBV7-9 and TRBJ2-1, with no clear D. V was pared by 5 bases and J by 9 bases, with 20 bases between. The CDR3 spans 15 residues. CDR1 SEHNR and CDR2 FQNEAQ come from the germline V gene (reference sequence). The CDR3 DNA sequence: TGTGCCAGCAGCGGCCGTGACCCGGGTACACCTGAGCAGTTCTTC. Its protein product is CASSGRDPGTPEQFF.

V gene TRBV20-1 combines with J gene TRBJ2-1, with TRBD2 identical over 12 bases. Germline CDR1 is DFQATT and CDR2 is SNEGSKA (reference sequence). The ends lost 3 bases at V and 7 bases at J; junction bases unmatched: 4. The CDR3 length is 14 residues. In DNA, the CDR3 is TGCAGTGCTAGTAGGACTAGCGGGATTAATGAGCAGTTCTTC. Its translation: CSASRTSGINEQFF.

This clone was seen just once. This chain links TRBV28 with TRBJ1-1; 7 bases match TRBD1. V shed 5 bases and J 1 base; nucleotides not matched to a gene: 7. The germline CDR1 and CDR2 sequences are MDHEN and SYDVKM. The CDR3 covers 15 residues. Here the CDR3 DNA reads TGTGCCAGCAGTGCCGGGGACAGCCCGAACACTGAAGCTTTCTTT. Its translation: CASSAGDSPNTEAFF.